One TCR beta chain is described in this entry. Its antigen is not known. Clones were sequenced by immunoSEQ multiplex PCR, and TCRdb holds only the in-frame ones, with some missing. The repertoire consists of about 350,000 clones, with more than 85% occurring once and the leading ten covering under 6%. This entry is derived from a study of Ad26.COV2.S vaccination and SARS-CoV-2 variants. Background on the study: This donor came from the COV1001 trial of Ad26.COV2.S. General observations from the study: Vaccinees showed greater spike-specific TCR breadth than placebo recipients.

V lost 2 bases to trimming and J lost 5 bases, with 13 bases between them. Germline V gene data show CDR1 as MNHNS and CDR2 as SASEGT. This CDR3 contains 14 residues. The sample's treatment: some 20 received Ad26.COV2.S at low or high dose, single or two shots; 5 received placebo; per-sample allocation not given. Sample collection was performed on day 63 after the first vaccine or placebo injection. The chain employs TRBV6-1 and TRBJ2-7, with D tentatively TRBD1 or TRBD2 (6 bases each). The clonotype comes from a person between 18 and 65 years old who received the Ad26.COV2.S COVID-19 vaccine or a placebo. This specimen consisted of peripheral blood, obtained in a trial of Ad26.COV2.S vaccine versus placebo. The DNA for the CDR3 is TGTGCCAGCAGTGAAAGGCACAGGGAGGACGAGCAGTACTTC. Translating it yields CASSERHREDEQYF.